The T cell receptor (beta chain) under discussion was sequenced for a study of OX40 agonist ivuxolimab in advanced cancers. With 0 bases removed from V and 6 bases from J, the gap between germline ends came to 19 bases. The CDR3 loop spans 17 amino acids. Germline values: CDR1 SEHNR, CDR2 FQNEAQ (reference sequence). Produced via immunoSEQ multiplex PCR; TCRdb's table is partial and in-frame only. The table has roughly 80,000 clones, roughly 84% seen once. The chain couples TRBV7-9 to TRBJ2-3; D gene unclear. The TCR was taken from an adult with an advanced solid tumor such as melanoma, head and neck, liver or kidney cancer. Sample: CD4+ or CD8+ T cells sorted from blood, taken in a trial of the OX40 agonist ivuxolimab. The CDR3 loop reads CASSLAVQAANPDTQYF. The CDR3 coding sequence is TGTGCCAGCAGCTTAGCAGTCCAGGCGGCCAATCCGGATACGCAGTATTTT.